This T cell receptor beta chain appears in the sequencing data of a study of shared clonotypes between healthy human individuals. At the deep level, the assay was run. Approximately 29,000 T cell genomes, or approximately 270 ng DNA, went into replicate PCRs of unsorted PBMC. Original processing methods: Filtering differed since immunoSEQ provided only junctions, with no quality scores. Measured with immunoSEQ multiplex PCR; TCRdb has only the in-frame clones, and not every one. Clonal size and the V and J genes are those of that table, whereas D and trimming came from the DNA. This table holds approximately 440,000 clones, more than 70% found once. Unsorted samples used approximately 87 million PBMCs for genomic DNA. CDR1 and CDR2 from the germline V gene are MDHEN and SYDVKM. Trimming shortened V by 8 bases and J by 2 bases, and 10 bases separated the two germline ends. CDR3 length equals 12 residues.

This TCR was recovered from a woman aged 40 to 49 in good health. Some clones in this sample may be carry-over from other donors' samples. The chain carries TRBV28 and TRBJ2-7; D ambiguous. The sequencing sample was made of PBMCs. The CDR3 bases are TGTGCCAGCCGAGTAGAACCCTACGAGCAGTACTTC. Protein: CASRVEPYEQYF. The full variable domain, with the rest looked up from reference TRBV28 and TRBJ2-7, is DVKVTQSSRYLVKRTGEKVFLECVQDMDHENMFWYRQDPGLGLRLIYFSYDVKMKEKGDIPEGYSVSREKKERFSLILESASTNQTSMYLCASRVEPYEQYFGPGTRLTVT.